This TCR beta chain originates from a study of Ad26.COV2.S vaccination and SARS-CoV-2 variants. For the study at large: Ad26.COV2.S shots went into the muscle once or twice, 56 days apart.

Of note for this clone: Its antigen remains unidentified.

Data came from immunoSEQ multiplex PCR; TCRdb stores just in-frame clones and leaves some out. The repertoire holds about 680,000 clones, with about 90% as singletons. CDR1 and CDR2 from the germline V gene are MDHEN and SYDVKM. V shed 6 bases and J 4 bases; nucleotides not matched to a gene: 14. The CDR3 loop spans 16 amino acids. Study observations and caveats: With respect to non-spike TCR breadth, vaccine and placebo recipients were similar.

Treatment given: around 19 received Ad26.COV2.S at low or high dose, single or two shots; roughly five received placebo; per-sample allocation not given. Sampling was done on day 63 after the first vaccine or placebo injection. Recruitment in Boston yielded a donor of adult age, 18-55 years. This chain connects TRBV28 to TRBJ2-7; 8 bases are shared with TRBD1. This sequence was found in a person between 18 and 59 years old who received the Ad26.COV2.S COVID-19 vaccine or a placebo. The sample in question was peripheral blood, obtained in a trial of Ad26.COV2.S vaccine versus placebo. CDR3 in amino acids: CASRASGQGFWYEQYF. The CDR3 DNA is TGTGCCAGCAGGGCTTCTGGACAGGGCTTTTGGTACGAGCAGTACTTC.